The present T cell receptor beta chain was sequenced within a study of blood T cell repertoires in COVID-19. Original methodology: Amplification of reference gene primers provided the estimated nucleated cell counts. The repertoire was sequenced with immunoSEQ multiplex PCR; TCRdb's copy has only in-frame clones and lacks some. Clone size and V and J calls were adopted from that table, with D and trimming inferred from the DNA. The top ten hold approximately 6.5% of the sample, which has about 94,000 clones, about 86% seen once. The CDR3 contains 14 residues. V was cut by 3 bases and J by 5 bases, with 11 bases left in between. Germline lookup yields CDR1 SNHLY and CDR2 FYNNEI.

The material sequenced was peripheral blood. The V gene is TRBV2, the J gene TRBJ1-5, with a tentative D call TRBD1 (6 bases). The source of this sequence is a man in his sixties with acute or convalescent COVID-19. The DNA for the CDR3 is TGTGCCAGCAGTGAGTGGACAGCCGATCAGCCCCAGCATTTT. Encoded protein: CASSEWTADQPQHF.